Listed below are T cell receptor beta chains from one sample, sequenced in a study of cytomegalovirus exposure and HLA in healthy donors. Some clones are missing from TCRdb's copy, which holds only in-frame ones; the method was immunoSEQ multiplex PCR. This table holds about 52,000 clones. The sequenced material came from PBMCs. Receptors originate from a woman in her forties or fifties in good health and CMV-seropositive. The CDR3 runs from the conserved cysteine through the conserved F or W. Each record gives: D gene, clone size, V gene, J gene, CDR3 protein, CDR3 DNA. The D gene is left open where the match is weak. Size is omitted from some rows. Given values are once, few, many or a class for expanded clones.

NA	NA	TRBV5-6	TRBJ2-7	CASRLLRASREQYF	TGTGCCAGCAGGCTTCTGAGGGCTAGCCGCGAGCAGTACTTC
TRBD2	NA	TRBV6-4	TRBJ2-3	CASATSGGTDTQYF	TGTGCCAGCGCGACTAGCGGGGGGACAGATACGCAGTATTTT
NA	NA	TRBV2	TRBJ2-3	CASRAQGDTQYF	TGTGCCAGCAGAGCCCAGGGTGATACGCAGTATTTT
TRBD2	NA	TRBV5-1	TRBJ2-3	CASSISSGSSDTQYF	TGCGCCAGCAGCATCTCTAGCGGGAGCTCGGATACGCAGTATTTT
NA	NA	TRBV19	TRBJ2-3	CASSAGVRTDTQYF	TGTGCCAGTAGTGCGGGCGTGAGGACAGATACGCAGTATTTT
NA	NA	TRBV2	TRBJ2-6	CATQDFNVLTF	TGTGCCACCCAGGACTTCAACGTCCTGACTTTC
TRBD1	NA	TRBV15	TRBJ1-3	CATSRGGTGGDGNTIYF	TGTGCCACCAGCAGAGGGGGAACAGGGGGCGACGGAAACACCATATATTTT
NA	NA	TRBV5-4	TRBJ2-1	CASSLDTGMVTFF	TGTGCCAGCAGCCTGGACACAGGGATGGTTACGTTCTTC
TRBD1	NA	TRBV28	TRBJ1-2	CASTTEGQGPQTYGYTF	TGTGCCAGCACAACTGAAGGACAGGGCCCGCAAACGTATGGCTACACCTTC
TRBD1	NA	TRBV28	TRBJ1-3	CASSWTGEGNTIYF	TGTGCCAGCAGTTGGACAGGGGAAGGAAACACCATATATTTT
TRBD1	NA	TRBV6-5	TRBJ1-1	CASSRDRGNTEAFF	TGTGCCAGCAGCCGGGACAGGGGGAACACTGAAGCTTTCTTT
NA	NA	TRBV11-2	TRBJ2-7	CASSEAYYEQYF	TGTGCCAGCAGCGAGGCATACTACGAGCAGTACTTC
NA	NA	TRBV28	TRBJ2-7	CASSLTDYEQYF	TGTGCCAGCAGTTTGACAGACTACGAGCAGTACTTC
NA	NA	TRBV28	TRBJ1-2	CASSSPLYGYTF	TGTGCCAGCAGTTCCCCTCTCTATGGCTACACCTTC
TRBD1	NA	TRBV5-1	TRBJ2-7	CASSSQGDKEQYF	TGCGCCAGCAGCTCCCAGGGGGATAAAGAGCAGTACTTC
NA	NA	TRBV6-5	TRBJ1-1	CASSYRTGTNTEAFF	TGTGCCAGCAGTTACCGTACAGGGACGAACACTGAAGCTTTCTTT
TRBD2	NA	TRBV5-1	TRBJ2-5	CASSLVLAGAFQETQYF	TGCGCCAGCAGCTTGGTACTAGCGGGAGCCTTCCAAGAGACCCAGTACTTC
NA	NA	TRBV6-6	TRBJ1-2	CASSLNYREYGYTF	TGTGCCAGCAGTCTAAACTACAGGGAGTATGGCTACACCTTC
NA	NA	TRBV6-5	TRBJ1-6	CASSYAGGGSPLHF	TGTGCCAGCAGTTACGCTGGTGGCGGTTCACCCCTCCACTTT
NA	NA	TRBV29-1	TRBJ2-3	CSLRGRNTDTQYF	TGCAGCTTAAGGGGAAGGAACACAGATACGCAGTATTTT
NA	NA	TRBV6-5	TRBJ2-2	CASSYFAGELFF	TGTGCCAGCAGTTACTTCGCCGGGGAGCTGTTTTTT
NA	NA	TRBV30	TRBJ1-2	CAWSGRGAYYGYTF	TGTGCCTGGAGCGGCCGGGGGGCTTACTATGGCTACACCTTC
NA	NA	TRBV7-9	TRBJ1-2	CASTGTDYYGYTF	TGTGCCAGCACAGGAACAGATTACTATGGCTACACCTTC
TRBD1	NA	TRBV10-3	TRBJ2-7	CAIRDTGARSYEQYF	TGTGCCATCAGGGATACAGGGGCCCGCTCCTACGAGCAGTACTTC
NA	NA	TRBV18	TRBJ2-3	CASSPTRGFTQYF	TGTGCCAGCTCACCAACGCGGGGTTTTACGCAGTATTTT
NA	NA	TRBV5-4	TRBJ1-3	CASSLDQAPGNTIYF	TGTGCCAGCAGCTTGGACCAGGCCCCTGGAAACACCATATATTTT
TRBD2	NA	TRBV7-3	TRBJ2-5	CASSLYPGLQETQYF	TGTGCCAGCAGCTTGTATCCGGGACTACAAGAGACCCAGTACTTC
TRBD2	large	TRBV6-4	TRBJ2-1	CASSSTSEGYNEQFF	TGTGCCAGCAGTTCAACTAGCGAAGGATACAATGAGCAGTTCTTC
TRBD2	NA	TRBV9	TRBJ2-3	CASSVGLAGPSTDTQYF	TGTGCCAGCAGCGTAGGACTAGCGGGACCTAGCACAGATACGCAGTATTTT
TRBD1	NA	TRBV18	TRBJ1-4	CASSRTTGTNEKLFF	TGTGCCAGCTCCCGAACGACAGGGACGAATGAAAAACTGTTTTTT
TRBD1	NA	TRBV5-6	TRBJ2-1	CASSGGTGNRNEQFF	TGTGCCAGCAGCGGAGGGACAGGGAATAGGAATGAGCAGTTCTTC
NA	NA	TRBV19	TRBJ2-1	CASSSSEVRNNEQFF	TGTGCCAGTAGCAGCTCGGAGGTGAGAAACAATGAGCAGTTCTTC
TRBD1	NA	TRBV30	TRBJ2-1	CAWRWDRNNEQFF	TGTGCCTGGAGATGGGACAGAAACAATGAGCAGTTCTTC
NA	NA	TRBV27	TRBJ2-7	CASSLRRGPYEQYF	TGTGCCAGCAGTTTACGGCGGGGACCCTACGAGCAGTACTTC
TRBD2	NA	TRBV4-3	TRBJ2-1	CASSQGSGGPKQNEQFF	TGCGCCAGCAGCCAAGGTAGCGGGGGGCCCAAGCAGAATGAGCAGTTCTTC
TRBD1	NA	TRBV5-1	TRBJ1-2	CASSLGQGAKNYGYTF	TGCGCCAGCAGCTTAGGGCAGGGGGCAAAGAACTATGGCTACACCTTC
TRBD1	NA	TRBV5-1	TRBJ1-2	CASSLGDSGYTF	TGCGCCAGCAGCTTGGGGGACAGTGGCTACACCTTC
NA	NA	TRBV29-1	TRBJ2-4	CSVELPGVLNIQYF	TGCAGCGTTGAACTCCCGGGGGTTTTAAACATTCAGTACTTC
NA	NA	TRBV5-5	TRBJ1-5	CASTGLSYSNQPQHF	TGTGCCTCAACTGGGCTTTCCTATAGCAATCAGCCCCAGCATTTT
TRBD2	NA	TRBV30	TRBJ2-7	CAWRTAGGYEQYF	TGTGCCTGGAGGACAGCGGGAGGCTACGAGCAGTACTTC
NA	NA	TRBV2	TRBJ2-2	CASSEGREGELFF	TGTGCCAGCAGTGAAGGCAGGGAAGGGGAGCTGTTTTTT
TRBD1	NA	TRBV29-1	TRBJ2-3	CSVEENRGQGADTQYF	TGCAGCGTTGAAGAGAACAGGGGGCAAGGAGCGGATACGCAGTATTTT
NA	NA	TRBV29-1	TRBJ1-5	CSVRGANQPQHF	TGCAGCGTTCGGGGGGCCAATCAGCCCCAGCATTTT
NA	NA	TRBV6-5	TRBJ2-7	CASSYKGDEQYF	TGTGCCAGCAGTTACAAAGGGGACGAGCAGTACTTC